This T cell receptor (beta chain) was captured by sequencing in a study of blood T cell repertoires in COVID-19. Study summary: The analysed material was cDNA or gDNA that came from T cells, B-cell-depleted T cells, or PBMCs.

Regarding this clone: Other nucleotide sequences from this sample produce the same CDR3.

In germline, CDR1 is SEHNR, CDR2 FQNEAQ (reference sequence). Trimming at V came to 5 bases and at J to 2 bases, leaving 7 bases not matched to a gene. The CDR3 is made up of 17 amino acids. This table comes from immunoSEQ multiplex PCR, and its TCRdb copy is limited to in-frame clones, with some not included. The sample yields approximately 70,000 clones, about nine tenths seen once. The sample taken for sequencing was peripheral blood. This chain uses TRBV7-9 with TRBJ2-3; 13 positions agree with TRBD2. The clonotype comes from a man between 65 and 85 years old with active or convalescent COVID-19. The CDR3 sequence: CASSPRTSGSVTDTQYF. The CDR3 coding sequence is TGTGCCAGCAGCCCTAGGACTAGCGGGAGTGTCACAGATACGCAGTATTTT.